This TCR beta chain was observed in a study of blood T cell repertoires in COVID-19. Overall study context: There were acute and convalescent COVID-19 samples, and they came from the United States, Italy and Spain.

The V gene lost 6 bases and the J gene lost 12 bases, with 11 bases spanning the gap. There are 9 residues in the CDR3. Germline loops: CDR1 DFQATT, CDR2 SNEGSKA (reference sequence). In the study's own analysis: Reference gene primers were amplified, and this amplification served to estimate nucleated cell counts. Only in-frame clones appear in the TCRdb table, and some are missing; sequencing was by immunoSEQ multiplex PCR. The D gene and trimming were derived from the DNA, and the V and J assignments and clone size from that table. The sample includes about 100,000 clones, about 86% seen only once; the top ten take approximately 3.3%.

The receptor's source is an elderly woman with active or convalescent COVID-19. This rearrangement joins TRBV20-1 to TRBJ1-1; perhaps TRBD1 as D (6 bases). Sequences were obtained from peripheral blood. The CDR3 DNA reads as TGCAGTGCGCAGGACAGCTCTTTCTTT. Encoded protein: CSAQDSSFF.